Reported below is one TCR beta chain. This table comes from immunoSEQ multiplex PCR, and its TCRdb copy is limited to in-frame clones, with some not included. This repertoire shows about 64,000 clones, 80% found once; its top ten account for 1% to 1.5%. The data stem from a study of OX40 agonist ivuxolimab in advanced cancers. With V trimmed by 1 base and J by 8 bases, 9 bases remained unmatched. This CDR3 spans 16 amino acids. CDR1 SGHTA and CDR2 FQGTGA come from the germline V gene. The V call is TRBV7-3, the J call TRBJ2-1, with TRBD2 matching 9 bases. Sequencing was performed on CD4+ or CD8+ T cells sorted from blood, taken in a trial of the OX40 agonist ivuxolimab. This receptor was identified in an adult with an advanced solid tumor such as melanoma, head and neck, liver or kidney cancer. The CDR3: CASSLNGAGGPDEQFF. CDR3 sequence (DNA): TGTGCCAGCAGCTTAAATGGAGCGGGGGGCCCCGATGAGCAGTTCTTC.